This entry lists 14 T cell receptor beta chains sequenced from one sample in a study of shared clonotypes between healthy human individuals. Naive CD8 cells lacked CD45RO and underwent positive selection for CCR7, leaving out terminally differentiated effector memory CD45RA+ cells. The protocol was immunoSEQ multiplex PCR, while the TCRdb copy is restricted to in-frame clones and leaves out a portion. In the table there are 800,000 to 950,000 clones, 95% to 97% of which are singletons. The sample taken for sequencing was naive CD8+ T cells sorted from blood. These receptors originate from a man younger than 40 in good health.

The chain has TRBV30 and TRBJ1-2, with TRBD1 as a possible D gene (6 bases). Deletions cut 3 bases from V and 2 bases from J, with 13 bases between. Germline CDR1 is GTSNPN and CDR2 is SVGIG (reference sequence). The CDR3 runs 14 residues. The CDR3: CAWSDIGGNYGYTF. The CDR3 nucleotides read TGTGCCTGGAGCGATATAGGGGGAAACTATGGCTACACCTTC.

This clone came up once. This chain connects TRBV7-9 to TRBJ2-2; D may be TRBD1 or TRBD2 (6 bases each). The V gene lost 4 bases and the J gene lost 7 bases, with 28 bases spanning the gap. Germline CDR1 reads SEHNR; CDR2 reads FQNEAQ (reference sequence). This CDR3 is 19 amino acids long. The CDR3 reads CASSSTGIGRGTGNGELFF. The CDR3 coding sequence is TGTGCCAGCAGCTCGACAGGCATTGGCCGGGGGACGGGAAACGGGGAGCTGTTTTTT.

CDR3 protein: CASSPSPAGPYEQYF. CDR3 bases: TGTGCCAGCAGTCCGTCCCCTGCGGGCCCCTACGAGCAGTACTTC. The rearrangement links TRBV9 to TRBJ2-7; D might be TRBD2 (5 bases). Germline values: CDR1 SGDLS, CDR2 YYNGEE. This CDR3 comprises 15 residues. V lost 5 bases to trimming and J lost 2 bases, with 17 bases between them.

V gene TRBV9 combines with J gene TRBJ1-1; a possible D gene is TRBD1 (5 bases). The CDR3 is 12 amino acids. The V gene lost 4 bases and the J gene lost 5 bases, with 9 bases spanning the gap. Germline assignment: CDR1 SGDLS and CDR2 YYNGEE. CDR3 protein: CASSPGVTEAFF. The CDR3 DNA sequence: TGTGCCAGCAGCCCGGGGGTTACTGAAGCTTTCTTT.

Turning to this clone: Other DNA sequences from this sample encode an identical CDR3 as well. The rearrangement joins TRBV27 to TRBJ2-2; D not certain. The CDR3 spans 13 residues. Germline V CDR1 and CDR2: MNHEY, SMNVEV (reference sequence). Trimming removed 5 bases from V and 0 bases from J, with 4 bases in between. The CDR3 DNA reads TGTGCCAGCAGTCCTACGAACACCGGGGAGCTGTTTTTT. Its translation is CASSPTNTGELFF.

The chain couples TRBV7-9 to TRBJ2-1, with 10 bases lining up with TRBD2. Per the germline V gene, CDR1 is SEHNR and CDR2 is FQNEAQ (reference sequence). Unmatched junction bases numbered 13, after V lost 4 bases and J lost 4 bases. This CDR3 region has 18 residues. CDR3 region: CASSSSLASGGEYNEQFF. The CDR3 nucleotides read TGTGCCAGCAGCTCCTCCCTGGCTAGCGGGGGCGAATACAATGAGCAGTTCTTC.

The V call is TRBV28, the J call TRBJ2-6; no clear D gene. Trimming left V 1 base short and J 15 bases short, with 7 bases between. CDR3 length: 11 amino acids. The germline V gene encodes CDR1 MDHEN and CDR2 SYDVKM. CDR3: CASSLYGSLTF. Here the CDR3 DNA reads TGTGCCAGCAGTTTATATGGCAGCCTGACTTTC.

This rearrangement joins TRBV9 to TRBJ1-2; the D is unclear. Germline CDR1 and CDR2: SGDLS and YYNGEE. V lost 6 bases and J lost 4, with 16 bases in between. This CDR3 has 14 amino acids. The CDR3 nucleotides read TGTGCCAGCAAGGGAGGGAGCTATGTCTATGGCTACACCTTC. As protein: CASKGGSYVYGYTF.

The chain has TRBV28 and TRBJ2-1; 11 bases are shared with TRBD2. V lost 5 bases and J lost 0; bases outside the gene matches: 6. The CDR3 has 17 amino acids. CDR1 MDHEN and CDR2 SYDVKM come from the germline V gene. In DNA, the CDR3 is TGTGCCAGCAGTACCCGACTAGCGGGAAGCTCCTACAATGAGCAGTTCTTC. Translation gives CASSTRLAGSSYNEQFF.

The chain recombines TRBV18 with TRBJ2-3; tentative D call: TRBD1 (6 bases). Trimming left V 10 bases short and J 0 bases short, with 11 bases between. Germline V gene lookup returns CDR1 KGHSH and CDR2 LQKENI. This CDR3 is 13 amino acids long. CDR3 sequence reads: CATTGTSTDTQYF. CDR3 nucleotides: TGTGCCACCACAGGGACGAGCACAGATACGCAGTATTTT.

This chain links TRBV28 with TRBJ2-2, with D possibly being TRBD2 (5 bases). The CDR3 has 13 amino acids. The germline V gene has CDR1 MDHEN and CDR2 SYDVKM. Trimming took 7 bases from V and 6 from J, leaving 12 bases between them. CDR3 coding DNA: TGTGCCAGCAAACTAGTGCCGGCCGGGGAGCTGTTTTTT. It translates to CASKLVPAGELFF.

This chain joins TRBV4-2 and TRBJ2-5; TRBD2 aligns across 8 bases. Germline trimming cut 0 bases from V and 4 bases from J; bases unmatched to any gene: 13. This CDR3 is 18 amino acids long. Germline values: CDR1 LGHNA, CDR2 YNFKEQ. The CDR3 region is CASSQDHTSGRGLETQYF. CDR3 bases: TGTGCCAGCAGCCAAGATCATACTTCCGGGAGGGGTTTAGAGACCCAGTACTTC.

This chain links TRBV7-2 with TRBJ2-1; D is undetermined. The CDR3 spans 14 residues. V lost 5 bases to trimming and J lost 8 bases, with 16 bases between them. Germline V gives CDR1 SGHTA, CDR2 FQGNSA. The DNA for the CDR3 is TGTGCCAGCAGCCCTTGGGCCCAGCACTATGAGCAGTTCTTC. Amino acids: CASSPWAQHYEQFF.

The chain employs TRBV7-9 and TRBJ2-1; tentatively, D is TRBD2 (5 bases). The V end lost 4 bases, the J end lost 3 bases, and 16 bases lay between the germline ends. CDR1 and CDR2 (germline): SEHNR, FQNEAQ (reference sequence). The CDR3 is 16 amino acids. The CDR3 coding sequence is TGTGCCAGCAGCTCAAGAAGTGACTACCGCTACAATGAGCAGTTCTTC. Translation: CASSSRSDYRYNEQFF.